This entry is about one T cell receptor (beta chain). The antigen remains unidentified. TCRdb's copy holds only in-frame clones and misses some; the assay was immunoSEQ multiplex PCR. The sample contains approximately 17,000 clones, roughly 90% of which appear only once. This sample was taken from a study of T cell clonotyping in hematopoietic cell transplantation. V trimming: 6 bases; J trimming: 5 bases; junction bases outside the gene matches: 6. The CDR3 has 13 amino acids. Germline assignment: CDR1 SGHTA and CDR2 FQGNSA. Notes on the study in general: Recipient TCR diversity dropped after transplant; expanded clonotypes rose from day 30 to 180. At the given depth, recipient repertoires were over 95% de novo clonotypes. Higher Inverse Simpson Index values in graft donor and pretransplant recipient predicted broader posttransplant TCR diversity. No sorting was done, leaving CD4 and CD8 contributions mixed.

The specimen sequenced was peripheral blood mononuclear cells. This chain joins TRBV7-2 and TRBJ2-5, with 7 positions matching TRBD2. This clonotype was sampled from a man in his fifties or sixties in good health. Some clones in this sample may be carry-over from other donors' samples. CDR3 nucleotides: TGTGCCAGCAGTTTGACTAGCTTGGAGACCCAGTACTTC. Translating it yields CASSLTSLETQYF.